This T cell receptor (beta chain) is from a study of molecular identifiers for immune sequencing clone quantification. The wider study: Five aliquots were made in replicates from the RNA of roughly 21,000 or 96,000 naive CD8 cells, and four were sequenced.

This clonotype was found many times. Using a CD8+CD4-CCR7+CD45RA+ phenotype, naive CD8 T cells were sorted. Deletions cut 5 bases from V and 2 bases from J, with 12 bases between. The CDR3 loop spans 14 amino acids. It was with previously described methods and listed TCR primers that bulk TCR libraries were made. TCRdb redid the calling of the PCR reads with MiXCR, one entry per CDR3 protein. There are some 590,000 distinct CDR3 sequences in the sample; roughly 27% occur only once, and 0.78% lies in the top ten. V and J are TRBV12-3 or TRBV12-4 and TRBJ2-5; tentatively, D is TRBD1 or TRBD2 (6 bases each). Material: naive CD8+ T cells from blood, with Jurkat cell RNA spiked in. Subset in this sample: FACS-sorted CD8+CD4-CCR7+CD45RA+ naive T cells. The sequence was obtained from a human donor in good health. Some libraries in this study had Jurkat cell RNA spiked in. CDR3 bases: TGTGCCAGCAGTAGCTGGGGGGCACAAGAGACCCAGTACTTC. Its protein product is CASSSWGAQETQYF.